The next 13 T cell receptor beta chains were all read from a single sample in a study of T cell responses to AZD1222 COVID-19 vaccine. Generated by immunoSEQ multiplex PCR, the TCRdb table keeps only in-frame clones and is missing some. Among 110,000 to 150,000 clones listed, about 91% were seen once. The input for sequencing was peripheral blood, taken on day 0 of AZD1222 vaccination. These receptors came from an adult in good health.

The CDR3 DNA is TGCGCCAGCAGCTTGGGGGGAATTAATCAGCCCCAGCATTTT. This gives the protein CASSLGGINQPQHF. This rearrangement joins TRBV5-1 to TRBJ1-5; D is uncertain. V lost 0 bases and J 4 bases, leaving 8 bases between the germline ends. The germline gives CDR1 SGHRS, CDR2 YFSETQ. This CDR3 comprises 14 residues.

To note about this clone: Distinct nucleotide sequences in the sample also encode this CDR3. The V and J genes are TRBV9 and TRBJ1-2; D call uncertain. V gave up 0 bases and J gave up 0 bases, with 3 bases separating them. The germline CDR1 and CDR2 sequences are SGDLS and YYNGEE. The CDR3 covers 13 residues. CDR3 loop: CASSVDSNYGYTF. The CDR3 DNA reads TGTGCCAGCAGCGTAGATTCTAACTATGGCTACACCTTC.

This clone was counted a few times. The chain has TRBV2 and TRBJ1-4; 7 bases fit TRBD1. The length of the CDR3 is 15 residues. V lost 7 bases to trimming and J lost 5 bases; unmatched junction nucleotides: 10. Germline V gene data show CDR1 as SNHLY and CDR2 as FYNNEI. The CDR3 sequence is CASKEEGAGNEKLFF. The CDR3 DNA reads as TGTGCCAGCAAAGAGGAGGGGGCCGGAAATGAAAAACTGTTTTTT.

Only one count was recorded for this clone. The chain combines TRBV5-1 with TRBJ2-5; TRBD1 agrees at 9 bases. CDR1 and CDR2 (germline): SGHRS, YFSETQ. Unmatched junction bases numbered 8, after V lost 5 bases and J lost 3 bases. This CDR3 spans 15 amino acids. This CDR3 is CASRAGTGSEETQYF. CDR3 sequence (DNA): TGCGCCAGCAGGGCCGGGACAGGGTCCGAAGAGACCCAGTACTTC.

CDR3 nucleotide sequence: TGTGCCAGCAGTTACGGGGCACCAGATACGCAGTATTTT. It yields the protein CASSYGAPDTQYF. The V gene is TRBV6-2 or TRBV6-3, the J gene TRBJ2-3; D might be TRBD1 (5 bases). This CDR3 is 13 amino acids long. The germline CDR1 and CDR2 sequences are MNHEY and SVGEGT. V dropped 2 bases and J dropped 4 bases, with 7 bases sitting between them.

The chain is built from TRBV12-5 and TRBJ1-2, with TRBD1 identical over 8 bases. The J segment lost 5 bases and the V segment lost 1 base, leaving 15 bases of the junction unmatched. The CDR3 contains 18 residues. Germline assignment: CDR1 LGHNT and CDR2 FRNRAP. Written as DNA, the CDR3 is TGTGCTAGTGGTTTGGGATTAGGACAGGGACAAGGGGGGTATGGCTACACCTTC. It is translated as CASGLGLGQGQGGYGYTF.

This clone appeared once. This chain connects TRBV6-5 to TRBJ2-2; 7 bases align to TRBD2. CDR1 is MNHEY, CDR2 SVGAGI, per germline. J gave up 5 bases and V 4 bases, and 7 bases lay outside the gene matches. The CDR3 loop spans 15 amino acids. CDR3 sequence: CASSFQGGRTGELFF. DNA for the CDR3: TGTGCCAGCAGTTTTCAGGGAGGGCGGACCGGGGAGCTGTTTTTT.

CDR3 region: CASQLVREQFF. CDR3 in DNA: TGTGCTAGTCAACTAGTGAGGGAGCAGTTCTTC. This chain links TRBV12-5 with TRBJ2-1, with D possibly TRBD2 on 5 matching bases. The CDR3 contains 11 residues. The germline V gene has CDR1 LGHNT and CDR2 FRNRAP. The V end lost 8 bases, the J end lost 10 bases, and 12 bases lay between the germline ends.

The V call is TRBV6-5, the J call TRBJ2-7; D perhaps matches TRBD1 (5 bases). Germline values: CDR1 MNHEY, CDR2 SVGAGI. This CDR3 has 12 residues. V was shortened by 8 bases and J by 6 bases, with 14 bases between the two germline ends. The CDR3 sequence is CASGFWGGEQYF. For the CDR3, the DNA is TGTGCCAGCGGCTTTTGGGGCGGCGAGCAGTACTTC.

The rearrangement joins TRBV6-2 or TRBV6-3 to TRBJ2-6; D gene unclear. The germline gives CDR1 MNHEY, CDR2 SVGEGT. The CDR3 has 15 amino acids. Trimming shortened V by 5 bases and J by 0 bases, and 8 bases separated the two germline ends. The CDR3 region is CASSTPSSGANVLTF. The CDR3 nucleotides read TGTGCCAGCAGTACCCCTAGCTCTGGGGCCAACGTCCTGACTTTC.

This clone was observed once. The V and J genes are TRBV11-3 and TRBJ2-1, with a tentative D call TRBD1 (6 bases). V shed 1 base and J shed 1 base, with 14 bases lying between them. CDR1 is SGHNT and CDR2 is YENEEA in the germline V gene. This CDR3 comprises 17 residues. CDR3 in DNA: TGTGCCAGCAGCTTAGGCCCCAGGGGCAGATCCTACAATGAGCAGTTCTTC. Protein: CASSLGPRGRSYNEQFF.

The chain joins TRBV7-9 to TRBJ2-5; 7 bases align to TRBD2. The J segment lost 1 base and the V segment lost 3 bases, leaving 5 bases of the junction unmatched. The V gene's germline CDR1 is SEHNR and CDR2 FQNEAQ (reference sequence). The CDR3 loop spans 15 amino acids. CDR3: CASSFASGGQETQYF. The DNA of the CDR3 is TGTGCCAGCAGCTTTGCGTCGGGGGGCCAAGAGACCCAGTACTTC.

The chain couples TRBV9 to TRBJ2-3; D is perhaps TRBD2 (5 bases). CDR1 is SGDLS and CDR2 is YYNGEE in the germline V gene. Trimming took off 3 bases at V and 1 base at J, with 15 bases between the two ends. CDR3 length: 16 residues. The chain's CDR3 is CASSASLLRGTDTQYF. DNA for the CDR3: TGTGCCAGCAGCGCGTCACTCTTGCGGGGCACAGATACGCAGTATTTT. The whole variable domain, remainder taken from reference TRBV9 and TRBJ2-3, is DSGVTQTPKHLITATGQRVTLRCSPRSGDLSVYWYQQSLDQGLQFLIQYYNGEERAKGNILERFSAQQFPDLHSELNLSSLELGDSALYFCASSASLLRGTDTQYFGPGTRLTVL.